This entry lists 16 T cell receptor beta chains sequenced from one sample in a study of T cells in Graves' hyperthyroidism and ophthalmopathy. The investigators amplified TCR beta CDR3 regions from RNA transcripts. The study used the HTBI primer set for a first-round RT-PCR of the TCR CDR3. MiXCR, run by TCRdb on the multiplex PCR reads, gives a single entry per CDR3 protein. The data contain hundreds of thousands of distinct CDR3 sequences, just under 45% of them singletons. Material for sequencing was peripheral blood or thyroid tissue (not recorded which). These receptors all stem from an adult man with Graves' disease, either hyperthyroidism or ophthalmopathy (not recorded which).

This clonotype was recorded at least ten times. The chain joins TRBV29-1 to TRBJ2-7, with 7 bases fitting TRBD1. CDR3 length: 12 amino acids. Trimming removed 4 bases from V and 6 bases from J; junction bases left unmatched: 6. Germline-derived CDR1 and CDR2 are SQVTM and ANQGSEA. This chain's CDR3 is CSVGNTGVEQYF. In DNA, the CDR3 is TGCAGCGTTGGCAACACAGGGGTCGAGCAGTACTTC.

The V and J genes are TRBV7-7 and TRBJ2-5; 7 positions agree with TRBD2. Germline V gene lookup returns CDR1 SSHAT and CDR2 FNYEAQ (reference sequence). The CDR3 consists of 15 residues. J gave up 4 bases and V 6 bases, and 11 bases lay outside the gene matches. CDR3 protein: CASSEVAGVGETQYF. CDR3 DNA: TGTGCCAGCAGTGAAGTGGCGGGAGTGGGAGAGACCCAGTACTTC.

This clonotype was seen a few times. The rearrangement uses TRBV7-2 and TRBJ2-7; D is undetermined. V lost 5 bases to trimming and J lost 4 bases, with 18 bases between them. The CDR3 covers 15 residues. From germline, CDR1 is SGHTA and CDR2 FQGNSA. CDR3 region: CASSHQPGVLYEQYF. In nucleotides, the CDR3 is TGTGCCAGCAGCCACCAGCCCGGTGTTCTGTACGAGCAGTACTTC.

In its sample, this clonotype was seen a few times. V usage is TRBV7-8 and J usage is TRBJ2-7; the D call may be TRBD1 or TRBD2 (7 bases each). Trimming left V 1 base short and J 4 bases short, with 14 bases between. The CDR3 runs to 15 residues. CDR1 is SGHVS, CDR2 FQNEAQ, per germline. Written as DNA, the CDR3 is TGTGCCAGCAGCTTAGAGGGCAGGGGGGGATACGAGCAGTACTTC. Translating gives CASSLEGRGGYEQYF.

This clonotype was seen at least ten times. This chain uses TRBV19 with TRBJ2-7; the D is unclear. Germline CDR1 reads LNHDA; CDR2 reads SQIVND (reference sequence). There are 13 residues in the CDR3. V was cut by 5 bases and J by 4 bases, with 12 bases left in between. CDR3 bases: TGTGCCAGTAGTCCCCGTTTCGGGTACGAGCAGTACTTC. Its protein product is CASSPRFGYEQYF. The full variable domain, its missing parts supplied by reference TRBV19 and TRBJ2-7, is DGGITQSPKYLFRKEGQNVTLSCEQNLNHDAMYWYRQDPGQGLRLIYYSQIVNDFQKGDIAEGYSVSREKKESFPLTVTSAQKNPTAFYLCASSPRFGYEQYFGPGTRLTVT.

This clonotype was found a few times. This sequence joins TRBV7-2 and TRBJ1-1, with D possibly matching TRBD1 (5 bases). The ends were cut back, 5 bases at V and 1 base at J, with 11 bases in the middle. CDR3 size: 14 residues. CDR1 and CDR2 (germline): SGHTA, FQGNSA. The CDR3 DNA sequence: TGTGCCAGCAGCGAGACAGTCAGGAACACTGAAGCTTTCTTT. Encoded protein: CASSETVRNTEAFF.

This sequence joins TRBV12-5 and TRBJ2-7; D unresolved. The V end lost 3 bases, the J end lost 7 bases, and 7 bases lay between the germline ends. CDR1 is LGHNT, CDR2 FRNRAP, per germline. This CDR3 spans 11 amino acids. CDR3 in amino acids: CASGLGREQYF. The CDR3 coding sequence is TGTGCTAGTGGTTTAGGCCGGGAGCAGTACTTC.

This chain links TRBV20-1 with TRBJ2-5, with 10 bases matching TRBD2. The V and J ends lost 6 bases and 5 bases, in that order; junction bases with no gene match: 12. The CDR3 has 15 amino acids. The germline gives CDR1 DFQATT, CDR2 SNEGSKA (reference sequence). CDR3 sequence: CSADRASGGSETQYF. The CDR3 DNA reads TGCAGTGCAGATCGGGCTAGCGGGGGTAGCGAGACCCAGTACTTC.

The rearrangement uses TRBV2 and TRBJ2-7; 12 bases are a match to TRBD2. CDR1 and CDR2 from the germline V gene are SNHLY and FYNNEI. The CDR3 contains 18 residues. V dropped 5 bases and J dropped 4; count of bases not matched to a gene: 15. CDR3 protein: CASSYSTDLTSGSYEQYF. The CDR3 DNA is TGTGCCAGCAGTTACTCGACAGATCTGACTAGCGGGAGTTACGAGCAGTACTTC.

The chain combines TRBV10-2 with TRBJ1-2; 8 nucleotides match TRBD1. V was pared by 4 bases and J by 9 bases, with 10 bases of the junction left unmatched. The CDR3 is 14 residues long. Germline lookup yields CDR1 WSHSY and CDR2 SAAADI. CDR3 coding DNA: TGCGCCAGCAGTGTGGCAGGACAGGGCAAAAGCTACACCTTC. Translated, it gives CASSVAGQGKSYTF.

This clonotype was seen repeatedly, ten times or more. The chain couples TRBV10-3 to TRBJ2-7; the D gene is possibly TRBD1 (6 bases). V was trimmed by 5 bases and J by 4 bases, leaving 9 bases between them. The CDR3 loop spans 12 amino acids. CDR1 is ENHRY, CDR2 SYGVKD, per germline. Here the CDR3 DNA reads TGTGCCATCAGTTCCAGGGGATACGAGCAGTACTTC. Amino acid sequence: CAISSRGYEQYF.

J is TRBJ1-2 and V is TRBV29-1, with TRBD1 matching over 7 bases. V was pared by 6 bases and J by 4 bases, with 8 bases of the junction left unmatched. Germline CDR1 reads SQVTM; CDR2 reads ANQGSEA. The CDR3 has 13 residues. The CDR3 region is CSVTQGSTYGYTF. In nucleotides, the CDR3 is TGCAGCGTCACACAGGGGTCCACCTATGGCTACACCTTC.

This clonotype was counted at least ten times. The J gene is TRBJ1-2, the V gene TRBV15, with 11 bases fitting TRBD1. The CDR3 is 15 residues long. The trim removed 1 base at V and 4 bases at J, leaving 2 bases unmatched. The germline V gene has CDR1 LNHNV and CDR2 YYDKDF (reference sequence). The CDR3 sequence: CATSRAGTGGYGYTF. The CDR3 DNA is TGTGCCACCAGCAGAGCCGGGACAGGGGGCTATGGCTACACCTTC.

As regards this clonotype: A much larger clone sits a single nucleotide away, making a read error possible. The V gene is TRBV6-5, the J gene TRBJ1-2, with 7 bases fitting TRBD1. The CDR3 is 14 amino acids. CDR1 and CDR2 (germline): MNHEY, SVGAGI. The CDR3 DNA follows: TGTGCCAGCAGTTTAGCCGGGACAGCTTATGGCCACACCTTC. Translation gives CASSLAGTAYGHTF.

CDR3 region: CASSLLRRGRATNEKLFF. CDR3 nucleotide sequence: TGTGCCAGCAGCTTACTTCGGCGCGGCCGTGCAACTAATGAAAAACTGTTTTTT. The chain joins TRBV7-8 to TRBJ1-4, with D unresolved. V was pared by 2 bases and J by 0 bases, with 16 bases between. From germline, CDR1 is SGHVS and CDR2 FQNEAQ. The CDR3 sequence is 18 residues long. Full variable domain (rest looked up from reference TRBV7-8 and TRBJ1-4): GAGVSQSPRYKVAKRGQDVALRCDPISGHVSLFWYQQALGQGPEFLTYFQNEAQLDKSGLPSDRFFAERPEGSVSTLKIQRTQQEDSAVYLCASSLLRRGRATNEKLFFGSGTQLSVL.

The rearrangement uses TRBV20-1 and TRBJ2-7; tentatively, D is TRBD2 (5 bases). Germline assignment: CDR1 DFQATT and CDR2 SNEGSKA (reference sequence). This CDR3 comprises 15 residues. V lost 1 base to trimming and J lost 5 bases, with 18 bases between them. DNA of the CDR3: TGCAGTGCTAGAGTTGGCCGGCCAGAGGGCGACGAGCAGTACTTC. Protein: CSARVGRPEGDEQYF.